One and the same sample provided the 29 T cell receptor beta chains below, sequenced in a study of T cells after yellow fever vaccination (dated 2019 in TCRdb). Library generation was performed with 5' RACE. TCRdb names Illumina HiSeq 2500 as the instrument used. The public reads were reprocessed in TCRdb via fastp at Q25 and MiXCR, keeping in-frame beta chains. Rows matching on CDR3 protein sequence are summarized as one entry with the most common DNA and genes. The sample data list under 150,000 distinct CDR3 sequences, and over 7% of these were observed just once. Under 0.95% of the sample lies in the top ten. The treatment or condition tag for this specimen amounts to: live attenuated yellow fever vaccine strain. Sequencing was performed on CD4+ T cells sorted from PBMCs, taken 5 days after the yellow fever booster vaccination. These TCRs come from a man aged 30 to 39 who received the YFV17D yellow fever vaccine.

This clonotype was detected ten times or more. CDR3 sequence: CSARSGSYNEQFF. In nucleotides, the CDR3 is TGCAGTGCTAGGTCGGGCTCCTACAATGAGCAGTTCTTC. V and J are TRBV20-1 and TRBJ2-1; D gene unclear. CDR3 length: 13 amino acids. The V gene's germline CDR1 is DFQATT and CDR2 SNEGSKA (reference sequence). V was trimmed by 3 bases and J by 0 bases, leaving 6 bases between them.

This clonotype was found many times. The genes are TRBV7-2 and TRBJ2-1; 9 nucleotides line up with TRBD2. CDR3 length equals 17 residues. Trimming took 0 bases from V and 5 from J; bases not matched to a gene: 8. Germline V gene data show CDR1 as SGHTA and CDR2 as FQGNSA. DNA for the CDR3: TGTGCCAGCAGCTTAGCTTTAGCGGGAGTGGTGGACAATGAGCAGTTCTTC. Translated, it gives CASSLALAGVVDNEQFF.

The table lists this clonotype with a few counts. The gene calls are TRBV20-1 and TRBJ1-5, with D maybe TRBD1 (5 bases). The ends were cut back, 4 bases at V and 5 bases at J, with 15 bases in the middle. The CDR3 runs to 14 residues. CDR1 is DFQATT, CDR2 SNEGSKA, per germline (reference sequence). CDR3 coding DNA: TGCAGTGCTACATCCGGGGCCCCTTATCAGCCCCAGCATTTT. This translates into CSATSGAPYQPQHF.

Ten or more counts support this clonotype. The chain carries TRBV5-1 and TRBJ2-5; D ambiguous. Germline CDR1 is SGHRS and CDR2 is YFSETQ. V gave up 0 bases and J gave up 9 bases, with 9 bases separating them. The CDR3 runs 12 residues. CDR3 protein: CASSLDGSAQYF. CDR3 bases: TGCGCCAGCAGCTTGGACGGTTCGGCCCAGTACTTC.

The table lists this clonotype with many counts. The rearrangement links TRBV28 to TRBJ2-3; D might be TRBD2 (6 bases). This CDR3 comprises 13 residues. In germline, CDR1 is MDHEN, CDR2 SYDVKM. V was shortened by 7 bases and J by 4 bases, with 12 bases between the two germline ends. The CDR3 here is CASTLAGPDTQYF. The CDR3 DNA sequence: TGTGCCAGCACTCTGGCGGGGCCAGATACGCAGTATTTT.

At least ten counts were recorded for this clonotype. CDR3 sequence (DNA): TGTGCCAGCAGCTTAGGCCTAGCGGGAGGGACAGTCTACAATGAGCAGTTCTTC. Translated, it gives CASSLGLAGGTVYNEQFF. The rearrangement joins TRBV11-2 to TRBJ2-1, with 12 bases lining up with TRBD2. This CDR3 has 18 amino acids. Germline-derived CDR1 and CDR2 are SGHAT and FQNNGV. V trimming: 1 base; J trimming: 3 bases; junction bases outside the gene matches: 7.

This clonotype was found many times. The V and J genes are TRBV4-3 and TRBJ2-5, with TRBD2 matching 9 bases. CDR3 size: 17 residues. CDR1 and CDR2 (germline): LGHNA, YSLEER. Trimming cost V 1 base and J 5 bases; bases outside gene matches: 11. CDR3 DNA sequence: TGCGCCAGCAGCCAAGCCCCCATGAGCGGGAGGTTGGAGACCCAGTACTTC. Translated, it gives CASSQAPMSGRLETQYF.

This clonotype was picked up a small number of times. The V and J genes are TRBV7-3 and TRBJ2-1; D is ambiguous. CDR1 and CDR2 from the germline V gene are SGHTA and FQGTGA. The CDR3 length is 14 residues. Trimming pared 3 bases from V and 8 bases from J, leaving 14 bases between. In nucleotides, the CDR3 is TGTGCCAGCAGCTTGGTTAGCTCTTGGGATGAGCAGTTCTTC. Translating it yields CASSLVSSWDEQFF.

At least ten counts were recorded for this clonotype. The V call is TRBV12-3 or TRBV12-4, the J call TRBJ2-2; D is perhaps TRBD1 or TRBD2 (6 bases each). This CDR3 is built from 15 residues. Between the trimmed V and J ends, which lost 5 bases and 6 bases, there was a span of 16 bases. DNA of the CDR3: TGTGCCAGCAGTCCCCGTGCCGGGGGCCCCGGGGAGCTGTTTTTT. Residues: CASSPRAGGPGELFF.

Many counts were recorded for this clonotype. The chain couples TRBV10-3 to TRBJ2-6; D call uncertain. CDR1 and CDR2 (germline): ENHRY, SYGVKD. Trimming cost V 10 bases and J 2 bases, with 18 bases left between them. The CDR3 consists of 16 residues. The CDR3 nucleotides are TGTGCCACCCCCAGGCCCCCAACCGCTGGGGCCAACGTCCTGACTTTC. Protein sequence: CATPRPPTAGANVLTF.

This clonotype showed up many times. The chain combines TRBV20-1 with TRBJ2-7, with 8 bases matching TRBD2. The ends lost 6 bases at V and 5 bases at J; junction bases unmatched: 15. Germline V gene lookup returns CDR1 DFQATT and CDR2 SNEGSKA (reference sequence). CDR3 size: 15 residues. CDR3 protein: CSATRYGTRTNEQYF. The CDR3 bases are TGCAGTGCCACGAGGTACGGGACTAGAACTAACGAGCAGTACTTC.

Many counts were recorded for this clonotype. The chain couples TRBV7-6 to TRBJ2-2, with TRBD2 matching over 7 bases. Germline assignment: CDR1 SGHVS and CDR2 FNYEAQ. V shed 1 base, J shed 0 bases, and the junction held 8 bases outside the gene matches. The CDR3 covers 18 residues. The CDR3: CASSLEGAGVSNTGELFF. The CDR3 region has the DNA TGTGCCAGCAGCTTAGAAGGGGCGGGAGTTTCGAACACCGGGGAGCTGTTTTTT. The whole variable domain, remainder taken from reference TRBV7-6 and TRBJ2-2, is GAGVSQSPRYKVTKRGQDVALRCDPISGHVSLYWYRQALGQGPEFLTYFNYEAQQDKSGLPNDRFSAERPEGSISTLTIQRTEQRDSAMYRCASSLEGAGVSNTGELFFGEGSRLTVL.

On this clonotype: Given a much more abundant clone one base away, this may be a read error. The chain uses TRBV20-1 and TRBJ1-1, with D possibly being TRBD1 (5 bases). In germline, CDR1 is DFQATT, CDR2 SNEGSKA (reference sequence). There are 12 residues in the CDR3. Trimming stripped 6 bases from V and 5 bases from J, with 13 bases between. CDR3 nucleotides: TGCAGTGCCGGGGGGGGTAGGACTGAAGCTTTCTTT. Its protein product is CSAGGGRTEAFF.

This clonotype was seen many times. V gene TRBV5-1 combines with J gene TRBJ2-2, with D tentatively TRBD1 (6 bases). Germline values: CDR1 SGHRS, CDR2 YFSETQ. The length of the CDR3 is 14 residues. The V end lost 9 bases, the J end lost 3 bases, and 15 bases lay between the germline ends. The DNA for the CDR3 is TGCGCCACCCGAGGACAGCCTGACACCGGGGAGCTGTTTTTT. Protein: CATRGQPDTGELFF.

Many counts were recorded for this clonotype. The chain is built from TRBV29-1 and TRBJ2-7, with 9 bases matching TRBD2. The ends lost 5 bases at V and 3 bases at J; junction bases unmatched: 5. CDR3 length equals 13 residues. Germline assignment: CDR1 SQVTM and CDR2 ANQGSEA. CDR3: CSVISGRNYEQYF. CDR3 bases: TGCAGCGTTATTAGCGGGAGAAACTACGAGCAGTACTTC.

This clonotype has at least ten counts. The gene calls are TRBV29-1 and TRBJ2-5; D not certain. CDR3 length: 12 residues. V was shortened by 3 bases and J by 4 bases, with 9 bases between the two germline ends. Per the germline V gene, CDR1 is SQVTM and CDR2 is ANQGSEA. The CDR3 DNA follows: TGCAGCGTTGACTCCGTATTAGAGACCCAGTACTTC. This encodes CSVDSVLETQYF.

This clonotype was counted at least ten times. The chain recombines TRBV20-1 with TRBJ2-3, with 8 bases aligning to TRBD2. V shed 6 bases, J shed 2 bases, and the junction held 10 bases outside the gene matches. This CDR3 contains 15 residues. Germline loops: CDR1 DFQATT, CDR2 SNEGSKA (reference sequence). The CDR3 spells CSASLRREATDTQYF. The CDR3 DNA follows: TGCAGTGCCTCTTTAAGGCGGGAGGCCACAGATACGCAGTATTTT.

This clonotype was recorded many times. The rearrangement links TRBV30 to TRBJ2-2, with D perhaps matching TRBD2 (6 bases). Germline assignment: CDR1 GTSNPN and CDR2 SVGIG (reference sequence). The CDR3 covers 16 residues. With 0 bases removed from V and 7 bases from J, the gap between germline ends came to 18 bases. CDR3 amino acids: CAWSVFGTPSVGELFF. CDR3 in DNA: TGTGCCTGGAGTGTTTTCGGGACTCCATCCGTCGGGGAGCTGTTTTTT.

This clonotype was counted many times. CDR3 in amino acids: CASTSGQGRTGELFF. The CDR3 region has the DNA TGTGCCAGCACCAGCGGACAGGGACGGACCGGGGAGCTGTTTTTT. The chain recombines TRBV2 with TRBJ2-2; 8 bases align to TRBD1. The CDR3 is 15 residues long. J was trimmed by 5 bases and V by 7 bases; bases with no gene match: 9. Germline V gene lookup returns CDR1 SNHLY and CDR2 FYNNEI.

This clonotype was counted many times. This chain joins TRBV7-2 and TRBJ2-7, with D unclear. The V end lost 5 bases, the J end lost 0 bases, and 20 bases lay between the germline ends. CDR1 and CDR2 from the germline V gene are SGHTA and FQGNSA. The CDR3 covers 17 residues. DNA for the CDR3: TGTGCCAGCAGCCTTCTACCCAGCCGGTTAGGCTCCTACGAGCAGTACTTC. Translation gives CASSLLPSRLGSYEQYF.

This clonotype was detected many times. The CDR3 sequence is CSVRGATDTQYF. The CDR3 coding sequence is TGCAGTGTACGCGGGGCCACAGATACGCAGTATTTT. This rearrangement joins TRBV20-1 to TRBJ2-3; perhaps TRBD2 as D (6 bases). The CDR3 has 12 amino acids. V was cut by 7 bases and J by 2 bases, with 10 bases left in between. Germline V gene lookup returns CDR1 DFQATT and CDR2 SNEGSKA (reference sequence).

This clonotype was recorded many times. The chain employs TRBV2 and TRBJ2-3; D is tentatively TRBD1 or TRBD2 (6 bases each). The CDR3 is made up of 14 amino acids. CDR1 is SNHLY and CDR2 is FYNNEI in the germline V gene. Trimming took 6 bases from V and 3 from J, leaving 13 bases between them. The CDR3, as DNA: TGTGCCAGCAGCGGGGGCGGGAAGACAGATACGCAGTATTTT. This sequence encodes CASSGGGKTDTQYF.

The V and J genes are TRBV2 and TRBJ2-7; weak D call: TRBD2 (7 bases). The CDR3 contains 18 residues. Germline V gene lookup returns CDR1 SNHLY and CDR2 FYNNEI. With 5 bases removed from V and 2 bases from J, the gap between germline ends came to 25 bases. In DNA form, the CDR3 reads TGTGCCAGCAGTTCCTACCTCCCCCTCGGCGGGGGCACCTACGAGCAGTACTTC. This codes for CASSSYLPLGGGTYEQYF.

J is TRBJ1-1 and V is TRBV11-2; no reliable D call. CDR1 is SGHAT, CDR2 FQNNGV, per germline. This CDR3 is built from 13 residues. With 5 bases removed from V and 8 bases from J, the gap between germline ends came to 15 bases. The CDR3 region is CASSNPKVAEAFF. CDR3 nucleotides: TGTGCCAGCAGCAATCCTAAGGTAGCAGAAGCTTTCTTT.

This clonotype was counted many times. V is TRBV11-2 and J is TRBJ2-3, with TRBD2 matching 11 bases. The V gene end was trimmed by 6 bases and the J gene end by 8 bases; junction bases not matched to a gene: 7. Germline values: CDR1 SGHAT, CDR2 FQNNGV. The CDR3 length is 14 residues. The CDR3, as DNA: TGTGCCAGCAGGCCACTAGCGGGAGCCCGTACGCAGTATTTT. Amino acid sequence: CASRPLAGARTQYF.

The chain recombines TRBV10-3 with TRBJ2-5, with a weak D call TRBD2 (9 bases). The CDR3 is 17 amino acids. The germline V and J ends were trimmed by 8 bases and 8 bases, with 30 bases remaining between them. Germline V lookup: CDR1 ENHRY, CDR2 SYGVKD. In nucleotides, the CDR3 is TGTGCCATCGCGCCTATGACAGGGGAACGGCGGGAGGGCACCCAGTACTTC. This encodes CAIAPMTGERREGTQYF.

At least ten counts were recorded for this clonotype. CDR3 sequence (DNA): TGCGCCAGCAGCTTGGGGACAGGGGGTTCAATGAGCTCCTACAATGAGCAGTTCTTC. Its protein product is CASSLGTGGSMSSYNEQFF. The chain combines TRBV5-1 with TRBJ2-1, with 10 bases lining up with TRBD1. The V gene's germline CDR1 is SGHRS and CDR2 YFSETQ. There are 19 residues in the CDR3. Trimming removed 0 bases from V and 0 bases from J; junction bases left unmatched: 9.

This clonotype has just a few counts. The rearrangement links TRBV5-5 to TRBJ1-6, with 9 bases aligning to TRBD1. V was clipped by 4 bases and J by 10 bases; unmatched bases: 12. CDR1 is SGHKS and CDR2 is YYEKEE in the germline V gene (reference sequence). This CDR3 contains 16 residues. The CDR3 loop is CASSPPSGTGRSPLHF. The CDR3 DNA follows: TGTGCCAGCAGCCCGCCCTCCGGGACAGGGCGATCACCCCTCCACTTT. Together with reference TRBV5-5 and TRBJ1-6, the CDR3 gives the full variable domain: DAGVTQSPTHLIKTRGQQVTLRCSPISGHKSVSWYQQVLGQGPQFIFQYYEKEERGRGNFPDRFSARQFPNYSSELNVNALLLGDSALYLCASSPPSGTGRSPLHFGNGTRLTVT.

The chain uses TRBV3-1 and TRBJ2-2; D possibly corresponds to TRBD2 (5 bases). With 11 bases removed from V and 2 bases from J, the gap between germline ends came to 21 bases. Germline assignment: CDR1 LGHDT and CDR2 YNNKEL (reference sequence). The CDR3 is made up of 16 amino acids. This chain's CDR3 is CACTKQRARNTGELFF. For the CDR3, the DNA is TGTGCCTGCACCAAGCAGAGGGCGCGAAACACCGGGGAGCTGTTTTTT.